This T cell receptor (beta chain) emerged from a study of T cell changes during pregnancy in multiple sclerosis. Generated by immunoSEQ multiplex PCR, the TCRdb table keeps only in-frame clones and is missing some. The sample lists over 60,000 clones; 91% were seen once. This CDR3 spans 15 amino acids. The V end lost 2 bases, the J end lost 8 bases, and 19 bases lay between the germline ends. CDR1 is SGHRS and CDR2 is YFSETQ in the germline V gene. This specimen consisted of peripheral blood, obtained in the third trimester of pregnancy. The sequence was obtained from a female donor in good health, enrolled as a control in a pregnancy study. The chain uses TRBV5-1 and TRBJ1-2; D possibly corresponds to TRBD1 (5 bases). This chain's CDR3 is CASSFNPQGPRGYTF. DNA of the CDR3: TGCGCCAGCAGCTTCAACCCCCAGGGTCCTCGGGGCTACACCTTC.